This TCR beta chain was captured by sequencing in a study of post-analysis software for immune sequencing data. Turning to the study itself: Included among the disease courses, which were recorded for the cohort, were relapsing-remitting, secondary progressive and progressive-relapsing multiple sclerosis.

Regarding the study as a whole: Patients with multiple sclerosis recorded significantly lower normalized Chao1 diversity than controls, the study found. In patients, TRBV5-6, TRBV5-1 and TRBV20-1 belonged to four or five TRBV segments found more frequently than in controls.

Every TCR beta cDNA library bore unique molecular identifiers. When roughly 0.9 to 10 million T cells were used, they gave about 490,000 cDNA molecules. TCRdb independently ran MiXCR on the PCR reads; one entry per CDR3 protein. The sample shows around 710,000 distinct CDR3 sequences, under 60% of them seen only once. This clonotype was detected only a few times. Its antigen is not identified. Germline lookup yields CDR1 MRHNA and CDR2 SNTAGT. This CDR3 region has 14 residues. V lost 7 bases to trimming and J lost 6 bases, with 18 bases between them. This sequence was found in a girl aged 10 to 17 with multiple sclerosis. The chain has TRBV6-4 and TRBJ2-5; TRBD2 is a possible D gene (6 bases). The sequenced sample was blood. The CDR3 DNA follows: TGTGCCAGCACCCCGGACTACTCAAGAAAGACCCAGTACTTC. Translating it yields CASTPDYSRKTQYF.